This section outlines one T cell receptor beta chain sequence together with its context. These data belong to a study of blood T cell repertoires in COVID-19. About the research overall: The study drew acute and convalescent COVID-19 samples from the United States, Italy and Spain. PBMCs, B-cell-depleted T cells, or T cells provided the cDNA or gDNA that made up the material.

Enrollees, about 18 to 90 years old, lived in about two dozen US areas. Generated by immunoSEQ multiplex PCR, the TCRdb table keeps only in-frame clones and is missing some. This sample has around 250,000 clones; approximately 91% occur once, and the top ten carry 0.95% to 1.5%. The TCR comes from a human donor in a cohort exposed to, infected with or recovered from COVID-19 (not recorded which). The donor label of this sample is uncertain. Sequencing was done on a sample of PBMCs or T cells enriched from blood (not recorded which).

CDR3 sequence (DNA): TGTGCCAGCAGCCCGAGGGTACGCCTAAAGACGCGCGACGAGCAGTACTTC. Its translation: CASSPRVRLKTRDEQYF. The chain employs TRBV13 and TRBJ2-7, with a tentative D call TRBD2 (5 bases). Germline values: CDR1 PRHDT, CDR2 FYEKMQ (reference sequence). The ends were cut back, 5 bases at V and 5 bases at J, with 25 bases in the middle. The CDR3 consists of 17 residues.